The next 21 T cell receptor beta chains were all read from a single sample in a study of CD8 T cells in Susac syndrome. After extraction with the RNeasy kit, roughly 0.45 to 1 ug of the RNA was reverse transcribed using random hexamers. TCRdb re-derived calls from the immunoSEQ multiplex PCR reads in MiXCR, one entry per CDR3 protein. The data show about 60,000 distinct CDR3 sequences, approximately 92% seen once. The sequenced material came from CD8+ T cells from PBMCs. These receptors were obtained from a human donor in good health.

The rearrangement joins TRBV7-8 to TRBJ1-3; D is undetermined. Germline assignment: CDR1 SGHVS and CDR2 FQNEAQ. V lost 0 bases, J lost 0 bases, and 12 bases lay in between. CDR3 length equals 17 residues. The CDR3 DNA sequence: TGTGCCAGCAGCTTAGCGCGGATAACAAGCTCTGGAAACACCATATATTTT. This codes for CASSLARITSSGNTIYF.

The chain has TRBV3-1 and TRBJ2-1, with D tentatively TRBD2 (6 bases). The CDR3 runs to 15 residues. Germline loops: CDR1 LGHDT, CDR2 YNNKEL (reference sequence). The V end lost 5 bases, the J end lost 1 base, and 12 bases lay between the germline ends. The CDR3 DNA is TGTGCCAGCAGCTACTATAGCGGATCCTACAATGAGCAGTTCTTC. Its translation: CASSYYSGSYNEQFF.

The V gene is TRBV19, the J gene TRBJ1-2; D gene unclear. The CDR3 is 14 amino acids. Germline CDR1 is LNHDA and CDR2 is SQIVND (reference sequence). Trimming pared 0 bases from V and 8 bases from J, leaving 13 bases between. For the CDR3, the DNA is TGTGCCAGTAGTATAGATCTCGAAGGTCCGGGCTACACCTTC. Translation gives CASSIDLEGPGYTF.

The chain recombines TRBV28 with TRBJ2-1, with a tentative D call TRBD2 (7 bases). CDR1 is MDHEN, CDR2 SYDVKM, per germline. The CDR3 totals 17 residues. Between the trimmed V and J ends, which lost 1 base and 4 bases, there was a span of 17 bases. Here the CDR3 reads CASSLLMRGGLYNEQFF. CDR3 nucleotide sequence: TGTGCCAGCAGTTTATTGATGAGGGGGGGATTGTACAATGAGCAGTTCTTC.

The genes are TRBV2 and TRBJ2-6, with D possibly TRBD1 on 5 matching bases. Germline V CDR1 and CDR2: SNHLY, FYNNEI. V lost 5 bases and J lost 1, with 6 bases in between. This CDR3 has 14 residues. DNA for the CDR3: TGTGCCAGCAGTTGGACATCTGGGGCCAACGTCCTGACTTTC. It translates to CASSWTSGANVLTF.

The CDR3 here is CASSTSEAGRVDNEQFF. CDR3 nucleotides: TGTGCCAGCAGTACCTCCGAAGCGGGGCGGGTAGACAATGAGCAGTTCTTC. V usage is TRBV28 and J usage is TRBJ2-1; 7 positions match TRBD2. Germline CDR1 and CDR2: MDHEN and SYDVKM. This CDR3 spans 17 amino acids. The trim removed 5 bases at V and 5 bases at J, leaving 15 bases unmatched. Full variable domain (rest looked up from reference TRBV28 and TRBJ2-1): DVKVTQSSRYLVKRTGEKVFLECVQDMDHENMFWYRQDPGLGLRLIYFSYDVKMKEKGDIPEGYSVSREKKERFSLILESASTNQTSMYLCASSTSEAGRVDNEQFFGPGTRLTVL.

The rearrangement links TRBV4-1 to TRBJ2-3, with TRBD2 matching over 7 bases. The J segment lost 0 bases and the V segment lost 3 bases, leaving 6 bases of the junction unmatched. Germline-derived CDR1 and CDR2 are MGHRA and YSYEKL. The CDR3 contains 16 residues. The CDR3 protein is CASSHPKAGSTDTQYF. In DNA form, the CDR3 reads TGCGCCAGCAGCCATCCTAAAGCGGGAAGCACAGATACGCAGTATTTT.

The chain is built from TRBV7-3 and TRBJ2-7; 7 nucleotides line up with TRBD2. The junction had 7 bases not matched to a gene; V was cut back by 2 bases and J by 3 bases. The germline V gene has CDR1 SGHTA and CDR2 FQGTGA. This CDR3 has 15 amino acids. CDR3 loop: CASSLEASGYYEQYF. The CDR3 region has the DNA TGTGCCAGCAGCTTAGAGGCTAGCGGCTACTACGAGCAGTACTTC.

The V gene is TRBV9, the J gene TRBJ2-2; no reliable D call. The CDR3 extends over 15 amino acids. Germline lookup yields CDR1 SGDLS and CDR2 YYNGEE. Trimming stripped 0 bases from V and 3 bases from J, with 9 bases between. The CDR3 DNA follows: TGTGCCAGCAGCGTAGGGGGTGGTGACACCGGGGAGCTGTTTTTT. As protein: CASSVGGGDTGELFF.

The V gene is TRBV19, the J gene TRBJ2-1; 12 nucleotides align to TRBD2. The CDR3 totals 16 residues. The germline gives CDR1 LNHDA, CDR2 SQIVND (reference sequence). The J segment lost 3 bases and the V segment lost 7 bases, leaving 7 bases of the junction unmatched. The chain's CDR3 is CASISTTSGGYNEQFF. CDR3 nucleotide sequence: TGTGCCAGTATTTCAACGACTAGCGGGGGCTACAATGAGCAGTTCTTC.

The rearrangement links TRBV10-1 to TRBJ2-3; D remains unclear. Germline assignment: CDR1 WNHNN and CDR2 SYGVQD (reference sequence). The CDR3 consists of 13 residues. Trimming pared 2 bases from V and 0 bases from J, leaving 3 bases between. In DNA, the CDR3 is TGCGCCAGCAGTGAGGACAGCACAGATACGCAGTATTTT. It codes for CASSEDSTDTQYF.

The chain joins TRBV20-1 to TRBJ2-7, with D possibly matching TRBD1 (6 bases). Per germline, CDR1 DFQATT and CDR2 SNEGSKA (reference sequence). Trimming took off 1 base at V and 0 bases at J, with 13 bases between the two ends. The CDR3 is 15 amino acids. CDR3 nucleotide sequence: TGCAGTGCTAGAGGGACAGAAACAAGCTCCTACGAGCAGTACTTC. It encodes CSARGTETSSYEQYF.

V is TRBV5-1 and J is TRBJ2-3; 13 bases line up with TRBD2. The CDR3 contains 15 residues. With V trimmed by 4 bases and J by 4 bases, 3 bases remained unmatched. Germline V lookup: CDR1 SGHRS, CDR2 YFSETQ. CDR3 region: CASSPLAGGPDTQYF. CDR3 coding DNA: TGCGCCAGCAGCCCACTAGCGGGGGGGCCAGATACGCAGTATTTT.

CDR3 nucleotide sequence: TGCGCCAGCAGCCAAGGTAGTCGGTACAATGAGCAGTTCTTC. It codes for CASSQGSRYNEQFF. The rearrangement uses TRBV4-3 and TRBJ2-1; D is ambiguous. The germline gives CDR1 LGHNA, CDR2 YSLEER. CDR3 size: 14 residues. V was cut by 1 base and J by 4 bases, with 8 bases left in between.

The CDR3 loop reads CASSFRNTGELFF. CDR3 coding DNA: TGTGCCAGCAGCTTTAGGAACACCGGGGAGCTGTTTTTT. The genes are TRBV5-6 and TRBJ2-2; no firm D call. This CDR3 is built from 13 residues. V was clipped by 2 bases and J by 1 base, with 3 bases between them. The germline V gene encodes CDR1 SGHDT and CDR2 YYEEEE.

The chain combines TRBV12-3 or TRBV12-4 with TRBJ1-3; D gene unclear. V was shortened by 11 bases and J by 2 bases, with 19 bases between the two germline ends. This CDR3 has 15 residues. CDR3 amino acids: CAGTAGYPPGNTIYF. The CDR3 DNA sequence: TGTGCCGGAACTGCTGGATATCCTCCTGGAAACACCATATATTTT.

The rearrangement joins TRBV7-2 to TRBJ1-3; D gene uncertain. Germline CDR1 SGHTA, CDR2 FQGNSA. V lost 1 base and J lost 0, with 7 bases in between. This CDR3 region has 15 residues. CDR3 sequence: CASSLGGISGNTIYF. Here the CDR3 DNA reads TGTGCCAGCAGCTTAGGAGGCATCTCTGGAAACACCATATATTTT.

In DNA form, the CDR3 reads TGTGCCAGCAGCACCCTCGGAGCCGGGGAGCTGTTTTTT. Protein product: CASSTLGAGELFF. This chain uses TRBV9 with TRBJ2-2, with D unclear. V dropped 4 bases and J dropped 6 bases, with 10 bases sitting between them. The CDR3 spans 13 residues. Germline CDR1 reads SGDLS; CDR2 reads YYNGEE.

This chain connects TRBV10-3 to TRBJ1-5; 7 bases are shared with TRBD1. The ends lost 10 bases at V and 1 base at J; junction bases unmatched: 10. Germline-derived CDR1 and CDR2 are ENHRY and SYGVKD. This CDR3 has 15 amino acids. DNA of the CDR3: TGTGCCACCCCGAAACAGGGGAGAAGCAATCAGCCCCAGCATTTT. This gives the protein CATPKQGRSNQPQHF.

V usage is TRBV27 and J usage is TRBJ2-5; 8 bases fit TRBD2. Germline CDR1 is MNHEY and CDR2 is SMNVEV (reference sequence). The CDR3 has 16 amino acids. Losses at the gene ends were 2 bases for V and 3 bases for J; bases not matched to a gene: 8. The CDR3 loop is CASSLNGGLVKETQYF. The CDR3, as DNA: TGTGCCAGCAGTTTAAACGGGGGACTAGTCAAAGAGACCCAGTACTTC.

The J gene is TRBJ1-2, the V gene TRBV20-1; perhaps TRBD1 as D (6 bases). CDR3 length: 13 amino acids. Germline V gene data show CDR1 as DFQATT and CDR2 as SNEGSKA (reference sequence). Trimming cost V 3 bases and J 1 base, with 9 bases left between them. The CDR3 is CSARAGDNYGYTF. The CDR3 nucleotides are TGCAGTGCTAGGGCAGGGGATAACTATGGCTACACCTTC.